This T cell receptor beta chain was obtained from a study of cytomegalovirus exposure and HLA in healthy donors. Background on the study: Within an early data release were about 90 million unique TCRs drawn from HLA-typed donors.

Overall study findings and caveats: The availability of immune exposure information extended only to CMV serostatus. Many donors carried some public TCRs, although rarity characterized most TCR sequences. Later on, analysis showed that most CMV-associated TCR beta chains appeared to be HLA-restricted.

Germline V lookup: CDR1 WNHNN, CDR2 SYGVQD (reference sequence). This CDR3 comprises 20 residues. V was clipped by 1 base and J by 2 bases, with 26 bases between them. Amplification used 60 Vbeta primers and 13 Jbeta primers. Using immunoSEQ multiplex PCR, the repertoire was profiled, and TCRdb retains in-frame clones only, with some absent. The sample contains fewer than 110,000 clones, 77% of which appear only once. Points on this clone: Its cognate antigen is unknown.

The clonotype originates from a male donor in good health and CMV-seronegative. Sequences were obtained from PBMCs. The chain combines TRBV10-1 with TRBJ1-1; D possibly corresponds to TRBD1 (5 bases). The CDR3 DNA reads TGCGCCAGCAGTGAGTTAGTCAGGGATTTACCATCGACGATAAACACTGAAGCTTTCTTT. Translated, it gives CASSELVRDLPSTINTEAFF.